This T cell receptor beta chain was obtained from a study of cytomegalovirus exposure and HLA in healthy donors. In the PCR, 60 Vbeta and 13 Jbeta primers were used. Assay: immunoSEQ multiplex PCR; the TCRdb copy retains only in-frame clones and omits some. The repertoire has approximately 110,000 clones, 60% to 80% of them found once; the top ten carry 3.2%. CDR1 is KGHSH and CDR2 is LQKENI in the germline V gene. V was clipped by 3 bases and J by 0 bases; unmatched bases: 5. The CDR3 length is 17 residues. The sample was PBMCs. The chain links TRBV18 to TRBJ2-1; 10 bases agree with TRBD1. The TCR originated in a man aged 25-40 years in good health and CMV-seronegative. DNA for the CDR3: TGTGCCAGCTCACCCGGACAGGGGGGCTTCTCCTACAATGAGCAGTTCTTC. This translates into CASSPGQGGFSYNEQFF.